The next 2 T cell receptor beta chains were all read from a single sample in a study of T-cell reconstitution after alpha-beta-depleted transplantation in children. Unique molecular identifiers were used to barcode this TCRbeta library. TCRdb independently ran MiXCR on the PCR reads; one entry per CDR3 protein. Here the sample spans 600,000 to 700,000 distinct CDR3 sequences, approximately 16% being singletons. Sequences were derived from PBMCs from the stem cell graft donor, sampled from the stem cell graft. Every receptor here comes from a human donor who donated a stem cell graft to a child with acute myeloid leukemia.

This clonotype came up many times. The V and J genes are TRBV7-2 and TRBJ1-5, with 8 bases aligning to TRBD1. Germline V gene lookup returns CDR1 SGHTA and CDR2 FQGNSA. CDR3 length equals 13 residues. V lost 11 bases and J lost 6; bases outside the gene matches: 9. DNA of the CDR3: TGTGCCTCGGGCCCAGGGGGCGGTCAGCCCCAGCATTTT. Translation: CASGPGGGQPQHF.

The chain carries TRBV15 and TRBJ2-1; 10 bases are a match to TRBD2. There are 17 residues in the CDR3. Per the germline V gene, CDR1 is LNHNV and CDR2 is YYDKDF (reference sequence). Unmatched junction bases numbered 9, after V lost 0 bases and J lost 7 bases. The CDR3: CATSRDGERGGGNEQFF. Here the CDR3 DNA reads TGTGCCACCAGCAGAGATGGAGAGCGGGGGGGCGGGAATGAGCAGTTCTTC.